This T cell receptor beta chain originates from a study of blood T cell repertoires in COVID-19. Study information: The United States, Italy and Spain were the sources of the acute and convalescent COVID-19 samples. Nucleic acid was either cDNA or gDNA, and it came from T cells, B-cell-depleted T cells, or PBMCs.

Seattle cases were enrolled at active infection and followed longitudinally. In the original processing: Amplification of reference gene primers provided the estimated nucleated cell counts. Profiling relied on immunoSEQ multiplex PCR, and the TCRdb table lists in-frame clones only, not all of them. The D gene and trimming were derived from the DNA, and the V and J assignments and clone size from that table. There are 150,000 to 200,000 clones in the sample; more than 65% occur only once, and roughly 8% lies in the top ten. After removal of 3 bases from V and 7 bases from J, the junction contained 13 bases not matched to a gene. In germline, CDR1 is GTSNPN, CDR2 SVGIG (reference sequence). The CDR3 has 15 residues.

The receptor was isolated from an older woman with COVID-19, enrolled during active disease. Sequences were obtained from peripheral blood. The rearrangement uses TRBV30 and TRBJ1-2, with 8 nucleotides matching TRBD1. The CDR3 here is CAWSAGQGIFFGYTF. The CDR3 DNA reads TGTGCCTGGAGCGCCGGACAGGGAATTTTTTTTGGCTACACCTTC.